These 15 T cell receptor beta chains were sequenced from one sample in a study of T cell responses to AZD1222 COVID-19 vaccine. Using immunoSEQ multiplex PCR, the repertoire was profiled, and TCRdb retains in-frame clones only, with some absent. The sample has approximately 150,000 clones; 90% are singletons. The sample was peripheral blood, taken on day 0 of AZD1222 vaccination. These receptors were obtained from an adult in good health.

In DNA form, the CDR3 reads TGTGCCAGCCGGACAGGGACCTACGAGCAGTACTTC. Residues: CASRTGTYEQYF. The chain employs TRBV6-5 and TRBJ2-7; 8 nucleotides match TRBD1. CDR1 is MNHEY and CDR2 is SVGAGI in the germline V gene. The CDR3 is made up of 12 amino acids. Trimming removed 8 bases from V and 2 bases from J; junction bases left unmatched: 2.

This chain joins TRBV4-1 and TRBJ2-1; D not resolved. The CDR3 runs 15 residues. Germline lookup yields CDR1 MGHRA and CDR2 YSYEKL. Trimming removed 8 bases at V and 5 bases at J, with 19 bases between. The CDR3, as DNA: TGCGCCAGCTCCCGCGAGGCTGGCGGAAACAATGAGCAGTTCTTC. Its protein is CASSREAGGNNEQFF.

CDR3 sequence (DNA): TGTGCCAGCAGCAACCGCGAGGGACAGGGGCGCGAAAAACTGTTTTTT. Amino acid sequence: CASSNREGQGREKLFF. This chain connects TRBV21-1 to TRBJ1-4; TRBD1, the table's D call, lacks a check against the DNA. TRBV21-1 is a recognized pseudogene. The CDR3 has 16 residues.

This chain joins TRBV7-9 and TRBJ2-2; 10 bases agree with TRBD2. The CDR3 consists of 17 residues. The germline V gene has CDR1 SEHNR and CDR2 FQNEAQ (reference sequence). V gave up 1 base and J gave up 4 bases; unmatched junction bases: 6. DNA for the CDR3: TGTGCCAGCAGCTTAGGGCTAGCGGGGGCCTTCACCGGGGAGCTGTTTTTT. Amino acids: CASSLGLAGAFTGELFF.

The rearrangement joins TRBV4-1 to TRBJ1-1; D remains ambiguous. This CDR3 has 15 residues. From germline, CDR1 is MGHRA and CDR2 YSYEKL. Trimming took off 1 base at V and 0 bases at J, with 9 bases between the two ends. CDR3 sequence reads: CASSQVDTMNTEAFF. In nucleotides, the CDR3 is TGCGCCAGCAGCCAAGTTGACACGATGAACACTGAAGCTTTCTTT.

The V call is TRBV30, the J call TRBJ1-1; 7 bases fit TRBD1. J lost 4 bases, V lost 5 bases, and 7 bases had no gene match. The CDR3 is 13 amino acids. The V gene's germline CDR1 is GTSNPN and CDR2 SVGIG (reference sequence). CDR3 in amino acids: CAWDQGDGTEAFF. CDR3 sequence (DNA): TGTGCCTGGGATCAGGGGGACGGCACTGAAGCTTTCTTT.

J is TRBJ1-4 and V is TRBV6-5; 7 nucleotides line up with TRBD1. CDR3 length equals 14 residues. V shed 8 bases, J shed 5 bases, and the junction held 8 bases outside the gene matches. Germline V gives CDR1 MNHEY, CDR2 SVGAGI. The chain's CDR3 is CASFRTGGNEKLFF. In nucleotides, the CDR3 is TGTGCCAGCTTCAGGACAGGAGGGAATGAAAAACTGTTTTTT.

CDR3 sequence reads: CASSRDRGSYEQYF. CDR3 nucleotide sequence: TGCGCCAGCAGCCGGGACAGGGGATCCTACGAGCAGTACTTC. The V call is TRBV5-1, the J call TRBJ2-7, with 10 bases aligning to TRBD1. Per germline, CDR1 SGHRS and CDR2 YFSETQ. The V segment lost 4 bases and the J segment 1 base; nucleotides outside the gene matches: 2. The CDR3 covers 14 residues.

V usage is TRBV5-6 and J usage is TRBJ1-5; 7 positions agree with TRBD1. J was trimmed by 0 bases and V by 4 bases; bases with no gene match: 4. Per germline, CDR1 SGHDT and CDR2 YYEEEE. CDR3 size: 15 residues. The CDR3 spells CASSVGQYSNQPQHF. DNA of the CDR3: TGTGCCAGCAGCGTGGGACAGTATAGCAATCAGCCCCAGCATTTT.

This clone has at least ten counts. The CDR3 loop is CASSQGDRDTGELFF. The CDR3 region has the DNA TGTGCCAGCAGCCAAGGGGACAGGGACACCGGGGAGCTGTTTTTT. The V and J genes are TRBV3-1 (or the pseudogene TRBV3-2) and TRBJ2-2; 9 nucleotides match TRBD1. The germline V gene encodes CDR1 LGHDT and CDR2 YNNKEL (reference sequence). Unmatched junction bases numbered 0, after V lost 1 base and J lost 3 bases. The CDR3 has 15 amino acids.

The chain carries TRBV15 and TRBJ2-7, with TRBD2 matching over 10 bases. The junction had 3 bases not matched to a gene; V was cut back by 0 bases and J by 4 bases. The CDR3 consists of 15 residues. From germline, CDR1 is LNHNV and CDR2 YYDKDF (reference sequence). CDR3 nucleotides: TGTGCCACCAGCAGAGAGCCTAGCGGGGGTTACGAGCAGTACTTC. Protein: CATSREPSGGYEQYF.

This clone was recorded only once. The CDR3 region is CASSLNTEAFF. CDR3 nucleotides: TGTGCCAGCTCGCTGAACACTGAAGCTTTCTTT. The rearrangement links TRBV18 to TRBJ1-1, with D unclear. Germline values: CDR1 KGHSH, CDR2 LQKENI. The V gene lost 6 bases and the J gene lost 0 bases, with 2 bases spanning the gap. The CDR3 covers 11 residues.

This chain joins TRBV4-1 and TRBJ2-2; 12 bases are shared with TRBD2. The V and J ends lost 1 base and 2 bases, in that order; junction bases with no gene match: 8. Germline CDR1 and CDR2: MGHRA and YSYEKL. CDR3 size: 19 residues. Here the CDR3 DNA reads TGCGCCAGCAGCCAAGTGGGGCTAGCGGGGGGGACTAACACCGGGGAGCTGTTTTTT. It specifies CASSQVGLAGGTNTGELFF.

V gene TRBV23-1 combines with J gene TRBJ1-6, with 12 bases aligning to TRBD1. TRBV23-1 is recorded as an ORF, its role being uncertain. There are 19 residues in the CDR3. V lost 2 bases and J lost 3; bases outside the gene matches: 8. The CDR3 loop is CASSQTPGQGAIYNSPLHF. The CDR3 DNA follows: TGCGCCAGCAGTCAAACCCCGGGACAGGGGGCTATCTATAATTCACCCCTCCACTTT.

The chain links TRBV7-9 to TRBJ1-2; 9 bases match TRBD1. Germline CDR1 and CDR2: SEHNR and FQNEAQ (reference sequence). Trimming cost V 4 bases and J 7 bases; bases outside gene matches: 13. This CDR3 is built from 16 residues. CDR3 in DNA: TGTGCCAGCAGCTCCTGGGACAGGGAGCTGTTGGGTGGCTACACCTTC. Protein product: CASSSWDRELLGGYTF.